This T cell receptor beta chain was obtained from a study of T cells in Graves' hyperthyroidism and ophthalmopathy (dated by TCRdb to between 2019 and 2020). Background for the entire study: Peripheral blood was sampled at the time of initial diagnosis, prior to any treatment. A discovery cohort of fewer than 110 patients, about 40 with Graves' ophthalmopathy and 55 to 60 with stable Graves' hyperthyroidism, was used to find distinguishing TCR V-J signatures. The 100 or so discovery patients were divided at random into training and test sets in a 7:3 ratio. Prospective prediction of ophthalmopathy was tested in an independent validation cohort consisting of some 19 hyperthyroidism patients and some 15 patients who later progressed to ophthalmopathy. The paper describes TCR Vbeta CDR3 sequencing of roughly 130 peripheral blood samples, made up of some 40 ophthalmopathy patients, around 73 hyperthyroidism patients and 17 progressor patients. Once sampling was done, hyperthyroidism patients were given methimazole at a starting dose of 30 mg daily, whereas ophthalmopathy patients were given high-dose intravenous methylprednisolone. The study also compared thyroid tissue and blood T-cell repertoires from roughly six Graves' hyperthyroidism patients.

CDR3 length: 14 amino acids, cysteine to phenylalanine. Only the CDR3 part of the read is kept: 42 bases, read in frame from the first base. CDR1 and CDR2 were assigned from the germline V gene (reference sequence) as LNHDA and SQIVND. V is pared back by 6 bases and J by 9 bases, with 18 bases lying between the germline termini. About this clonotype itself: What antigen it recognizes has not been identified. Nothing much larger sits one base from this clone, and base qualities are not available.

Moderately to severely active disease, a Clinical Activity Score of at least 3, a NOSPECS grade of at least 4, and a duration under 3 months were present in ophthalmopathy patients. Patients with uncontrolled infections, other autoimmune diseases, pregnancy or lactation were excluded. Diagnoses were based on clinical symptoms, serum thyroxine and TRAb, thyroid ultrasound and orbital computed tomography. PBMCs were isolated from around 10 ml of fresh peripheral blood by Ficoll-Paque density gradient centrifugation. Trizol reagent was used to extract total RNA, and RNA quality was then checked on an Agilent 2100 Bioanalyzer. Study-level results and caveats: Ophthalmopathy was separated from stable hyperthyroidism by a 13 V-J signature model, with 85% to 90% sensitivity and 81% to 82% specificity obtained in cross-validation and 80%/75% obtained in testing. Most expanded thyroid clonotypes (frequency above 0.001) were also found in blood, which suggests that blood repertoires may mirror thyroid immune responses. During validation, the model predicted progression to ophthalmopathy a median of approximately six months ahead of onset, with approximately 70% sensitivity and 72.22% specificity. No statistical method was used to set the sample size in advance, and investigators knew the group allocation.

The TCR beta CDR3 regions were amplified from the RNA transcripts. A first-round RT-PCR of the TCR CDR3 used the HTBI primer set with the Qiagen OneStep RT-PCR kit. The libraries were constructed in a second round of multiplex PCR and then size-selected and purified. The libraries were sequenced on an Illumina HiSeq2000 using paired-end 100 bp reads. As for the authors' bioinformatics: SOAPnuke was used to process the raw data, with reads discarded if the reads contained adapters or uncalled bases, had a mean Phred below 15, or lacked an exact constant-primer or identifier match. High-quality paired reads were merged with COPE v1.2.5, and unique nucleotide sequences were defined as clonotypes. MiTCR v1.1 was used to align clonotypes to the IMGT TRBV, TRBD and TRBJ reference segments. Analysis was restricted to V-J combinations with a frequency above 0.0001, which covered about 99% of repertoires. The TCS score was defined as F50 (clonal expansion) divided by E x V (chaos), with BLOSUM62-based TCRdist calculated between CDR3 peptides within each V-J. Welch's t-statistics and random forest reduced approximately 520 V-J features to 13, which were used in a naive Bayes classifier (R e1071). Using fastp trimming at Q25 and MiXCR clonotype assembly, TCRdb reanalyzed the public sequencing data and kept in-frame beta chains. Records with the same CDR3 protein are collapsed into one entry carrying the most frequent genes and DNA. The V and J calls come from TCRdb's annotation, not from the publication. The sample includes about 600,000 distinct CDR3 sequences, with approximately 15% observed a single time. Jointly, the top ten make up around an eighth of the sample.

This sequence originates from a woman aged 45 to 65 with Graves' ophthalmopathy. The sequencing input was blood. The sequence joins TRBV19 to TRBJ2-1; the D gene is not confidently resolved. The CDR3 in this case is CASRSGSMLGEQFF. The DNA reads TGTGCCAGTAGATCGGGTAGTATGTTAGGTGAGCAGTTCTTC.